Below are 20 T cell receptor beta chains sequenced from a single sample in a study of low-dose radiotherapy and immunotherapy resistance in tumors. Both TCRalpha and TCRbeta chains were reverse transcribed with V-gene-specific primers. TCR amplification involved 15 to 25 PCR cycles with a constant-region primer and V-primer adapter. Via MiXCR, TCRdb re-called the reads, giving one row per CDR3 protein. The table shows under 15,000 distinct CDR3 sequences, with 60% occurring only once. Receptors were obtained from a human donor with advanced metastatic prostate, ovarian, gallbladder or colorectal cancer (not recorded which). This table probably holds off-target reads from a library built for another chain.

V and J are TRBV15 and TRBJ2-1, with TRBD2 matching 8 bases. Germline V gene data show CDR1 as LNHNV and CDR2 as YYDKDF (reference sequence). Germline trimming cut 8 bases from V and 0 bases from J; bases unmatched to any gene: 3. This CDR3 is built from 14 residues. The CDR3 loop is CATSSGSSYNEQFF. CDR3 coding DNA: TGTGCCACCTCCAGCGGGAGCTCCTACAATGAGCAGTTCTTC.

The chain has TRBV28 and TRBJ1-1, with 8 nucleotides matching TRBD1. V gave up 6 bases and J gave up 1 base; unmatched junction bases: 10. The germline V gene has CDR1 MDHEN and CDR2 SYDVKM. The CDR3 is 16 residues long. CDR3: CASSRTGLGANTEAFF. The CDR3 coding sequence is TGTGCCAGCAGCCGGACAGGGCTCGGGGCGAACACTGAAGCTTTCTTT.

CDR3 coding DNA: TGCAGCGTTCGGGCAGGGGGTTTAGATACGCAGTATTTT. It encodes CSVRAGGLDTQYF. The chain employs TRBV29-1 and TRBJ2-3, with 7 bases identical to TRBD1. The CDR3 is 13 residues long. V lost 5 bases to trimming and J lost 5 bases; unmatched junction nucleotides: 7. The V gene's germline CDR1 is SQVTM and CDR2 ANQGSEA.

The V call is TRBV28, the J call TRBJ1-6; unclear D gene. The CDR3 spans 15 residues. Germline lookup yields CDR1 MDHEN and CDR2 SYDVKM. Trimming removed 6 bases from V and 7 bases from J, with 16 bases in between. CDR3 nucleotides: TGTGCCAGCAGAGCCTCAAGTGGTCGCAATTCACCCCTCCACTTT. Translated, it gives CASRASSGRNSPLHF. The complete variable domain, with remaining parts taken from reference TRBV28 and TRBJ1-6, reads DVKVTQSSRYLVKRTGEKVFLECVQDMDHENMFWYRQDPGLGLRLIYFSYDVKMKEKGDIPEGYSVSREKKERFSLILESASTNQTSMYLCASRASSGRNSPLHFGNGTRLTVT.

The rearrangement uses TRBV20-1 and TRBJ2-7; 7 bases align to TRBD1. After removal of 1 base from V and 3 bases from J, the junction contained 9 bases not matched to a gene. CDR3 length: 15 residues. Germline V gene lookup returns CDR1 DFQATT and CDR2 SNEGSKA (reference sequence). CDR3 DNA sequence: TGCAGTGCTAGAGTTCCGGGACAGACTAACTACGAGCAGTACTTC. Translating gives CSARVPGQTNYEQYF.

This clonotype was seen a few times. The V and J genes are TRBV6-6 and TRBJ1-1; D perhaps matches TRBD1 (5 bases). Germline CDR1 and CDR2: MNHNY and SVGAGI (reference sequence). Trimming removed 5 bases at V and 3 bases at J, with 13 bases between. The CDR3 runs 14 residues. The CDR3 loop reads CASSQPEGYTEAFF. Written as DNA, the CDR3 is TGTGCCAGCAGTCAACCGGAGGGGTACACTGAAGCTTTCTTT.

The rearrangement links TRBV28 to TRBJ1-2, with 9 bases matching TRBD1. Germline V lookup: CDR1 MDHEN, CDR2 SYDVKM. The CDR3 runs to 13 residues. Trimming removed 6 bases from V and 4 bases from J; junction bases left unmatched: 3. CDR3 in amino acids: CASSATGGYGYTF. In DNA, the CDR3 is TGTGCCAGCAGCGCGACAGGGGGCTATGGCTACACCTTC.

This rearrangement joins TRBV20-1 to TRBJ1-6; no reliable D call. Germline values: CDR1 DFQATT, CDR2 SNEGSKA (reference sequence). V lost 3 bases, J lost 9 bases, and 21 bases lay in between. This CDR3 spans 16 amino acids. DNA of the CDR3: TGCAGTGCTAGCAGACGCGACTCGACTAGGTCTTCACCCCTCCACTTT. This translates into CSASRRDSTRSSPLHF.

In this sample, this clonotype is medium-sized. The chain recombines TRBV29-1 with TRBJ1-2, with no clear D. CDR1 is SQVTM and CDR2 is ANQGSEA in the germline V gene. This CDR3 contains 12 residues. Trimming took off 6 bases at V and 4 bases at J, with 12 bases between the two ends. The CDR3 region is CSVDGRLYGYTF. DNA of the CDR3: TGCAGCGTGGACGGACGTCTCTATGGCTACACCTTC. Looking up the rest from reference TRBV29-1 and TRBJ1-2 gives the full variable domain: SAVISQKPSRDICQRGTSLTIQCQVDSQVTMMFWYRQQPGQSLTLIATANQGSEATYESGFVIDKFPISRPNLTFSTLTVSNMSPEDSSIYLCSVDGRLYGYTFGSGTRLTVV.

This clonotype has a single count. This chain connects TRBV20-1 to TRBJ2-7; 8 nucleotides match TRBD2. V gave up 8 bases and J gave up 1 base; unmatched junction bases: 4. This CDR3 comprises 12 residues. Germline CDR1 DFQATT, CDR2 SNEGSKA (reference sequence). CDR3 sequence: CSRTSNSYEQYF. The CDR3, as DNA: TGCAGTAGGACTAGCAATTCCTACGAGCAGTACTTC.

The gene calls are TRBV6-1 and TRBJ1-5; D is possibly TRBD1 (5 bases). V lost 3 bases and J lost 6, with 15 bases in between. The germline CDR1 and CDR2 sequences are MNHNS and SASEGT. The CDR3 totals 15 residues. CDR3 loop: CASSDRAGQGQPQHF. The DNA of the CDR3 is TGTGCCAGCAGTGATAGGGCAGGGCAGGGTCAGCCCCAGCATTTT.

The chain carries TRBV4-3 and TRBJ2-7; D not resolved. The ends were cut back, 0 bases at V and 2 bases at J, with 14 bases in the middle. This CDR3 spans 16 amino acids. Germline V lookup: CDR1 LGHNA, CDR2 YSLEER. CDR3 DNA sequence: TGCGCCAGCAGCCAAGATGACGGTTTCTCCCCCTACGAGCAGTACTTC. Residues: CASSQDDGFSPYEQYF.

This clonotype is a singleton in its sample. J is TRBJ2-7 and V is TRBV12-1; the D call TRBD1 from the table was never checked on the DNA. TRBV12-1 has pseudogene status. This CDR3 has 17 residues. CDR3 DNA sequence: TGTGCCAGCAGTCCCGCGGGCGGTCCGGGAACGCCTTACGAGCAGTACTTC. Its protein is CASSPAGGPGTPYEQYF.

Here the CDR3 reads CASSFRPSQVPRLAGDSEQYF. CDR3 DNA sequence: TGTGCCAGCAGTTTTCGCCCCTCACAGGTCCCGCGACTAGCGGGGGACTCCGAGCAGTACTTC. This sequence joins TRBV12-3 or TRBV12-4 and TRBJ2-7; 12 bases fit TRBD2. The V gene end was trimmed by 3 bases and the J gene end by 6 bases; junction bases not matched to a gene: 24. There are 21 residues in the CDR3.

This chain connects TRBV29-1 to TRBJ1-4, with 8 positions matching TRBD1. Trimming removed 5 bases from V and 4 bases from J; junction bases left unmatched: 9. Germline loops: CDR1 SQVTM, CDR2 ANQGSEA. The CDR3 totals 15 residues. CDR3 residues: CSVSGTGDSNEKLFF. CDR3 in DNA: TGCAGCGTTAGCGGGACAGGAGATAGTAATGAAAAACTGTTTTTT.

This CDR3 reads CASSLNGGRVLDTQYF. The CDR3 DNA sequence: TGTGCCAGCAGCTTAAATGGCGGGAGAGTCCTAGATACGCAGTATTTT. The chain recombines TRBV7-2 with TRBJ2-3; 7 positions match TRBD2. V lost 2 bases to trimming and J lost 5 bases; unmatched junction nucleotides: 10. This CDR3 region has 16 residues. In germline, CDR1 is SGHTA, CDR2 FQGNSA.

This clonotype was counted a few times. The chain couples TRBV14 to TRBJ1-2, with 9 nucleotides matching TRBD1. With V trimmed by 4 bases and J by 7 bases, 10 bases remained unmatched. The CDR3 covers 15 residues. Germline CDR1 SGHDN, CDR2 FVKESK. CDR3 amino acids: CASSPRQGVGGGYTF. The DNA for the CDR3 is TGTGCCAGCAGCCCACGACAGGGGGTGGGAGGTGGCTACACCTTC.

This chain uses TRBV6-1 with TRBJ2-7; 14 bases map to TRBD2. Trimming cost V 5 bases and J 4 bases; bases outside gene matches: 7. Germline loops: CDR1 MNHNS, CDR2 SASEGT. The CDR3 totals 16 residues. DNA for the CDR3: TGTGCCAGCAGTTACGGGACTAGCGGGAGTAAGTACGAGCAGTACTTC. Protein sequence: CASSYGTSGSKYEQYF.

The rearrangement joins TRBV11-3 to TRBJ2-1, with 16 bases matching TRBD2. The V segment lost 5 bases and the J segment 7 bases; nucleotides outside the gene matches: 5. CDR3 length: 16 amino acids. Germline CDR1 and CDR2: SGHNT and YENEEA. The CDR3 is CASSIGTSGGGNEQFF. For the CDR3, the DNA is TGTGCCAGCAGCATCGGGACTAGCGGGGGGGGTAATGAGCAGTTCTTC. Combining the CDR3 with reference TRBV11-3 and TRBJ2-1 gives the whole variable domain EAGVVQSPRYKIIEKKQPVAFWCNPISGHNTLYWYLQNLGQGPELLIRYENEEAVDDSQLPKDRFSAERLKGVDSTLKIQPAELGDSAVYLCASSIGTSGGGNEQFFGPGTRLTVL.

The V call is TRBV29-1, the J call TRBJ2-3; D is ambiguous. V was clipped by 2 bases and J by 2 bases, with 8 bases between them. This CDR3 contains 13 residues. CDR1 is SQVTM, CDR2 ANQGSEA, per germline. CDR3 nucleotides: TGCAGCGTTGAATTGGAAAACACAGATACGCAGTATTTT. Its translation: CSVELENTDTQYF.